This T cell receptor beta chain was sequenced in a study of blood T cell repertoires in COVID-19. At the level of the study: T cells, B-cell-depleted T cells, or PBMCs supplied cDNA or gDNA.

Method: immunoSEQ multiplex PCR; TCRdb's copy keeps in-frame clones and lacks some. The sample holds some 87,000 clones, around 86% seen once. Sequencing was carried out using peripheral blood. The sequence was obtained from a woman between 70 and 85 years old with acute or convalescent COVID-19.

The DNA of the CDR3 is TGTGCCAGCAGCCAAGAGAGGGCTAGCGGGAGGCCGGGGGGGGAGCTGTTTTTT. The encoded protein is CASSQERASGRPGGELFF. The chain carries TRBV3-1 (or the pseudogene TRBV3-2) and TRBJ2-2, with 11 positions matching TRBD2. The CDR3 is 18 amino acids. Trimming cost V 0 bases and J 8 bases; bases outside gene matches: 11. Germline V CDR1 and CDR2: LGHDT, YNNKEL (reference sequence).